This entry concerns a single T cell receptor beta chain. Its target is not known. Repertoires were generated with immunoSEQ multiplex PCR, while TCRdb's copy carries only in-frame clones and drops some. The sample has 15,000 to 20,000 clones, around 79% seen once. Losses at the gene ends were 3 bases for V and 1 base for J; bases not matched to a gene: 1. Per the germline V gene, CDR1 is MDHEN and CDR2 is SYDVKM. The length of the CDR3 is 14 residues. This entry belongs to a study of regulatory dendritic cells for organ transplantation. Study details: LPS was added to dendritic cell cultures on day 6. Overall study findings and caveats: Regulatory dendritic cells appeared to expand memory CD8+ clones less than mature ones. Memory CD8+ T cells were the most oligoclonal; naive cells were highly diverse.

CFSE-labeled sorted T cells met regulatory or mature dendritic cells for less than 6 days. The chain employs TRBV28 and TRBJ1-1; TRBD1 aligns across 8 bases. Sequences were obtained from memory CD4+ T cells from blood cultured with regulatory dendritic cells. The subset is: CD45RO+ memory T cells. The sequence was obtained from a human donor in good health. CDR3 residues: CASSFQGANTEAFF. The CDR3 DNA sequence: TGTGCCAGCAGTTTTCAGGGGGCGAACACTGAAGCTTTCTTT. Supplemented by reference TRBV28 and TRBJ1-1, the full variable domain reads DVKVTQSSRYLVKRTGEKVFLECVQDMDHENMFWYRQDPGLGLRLIYFSYDVKMKEKGDIPEGYSVSREKKERFSLILESASTNQTSMYLCASSFQGANTEAFFGQGTRLTVV.